The present TCR beta chain was sequenced within a study of OX40 agonist ivuxolimab in advanced cancers. Findings and limits, study-wide: It was also the case that some nonresponders had low normalized T-cell clonal expansion.

The repertoire was sequenced with immunoSEQ multiplex PCR; TCRdb's copy has only in-frame clones and lacks some. Of about 72,000 clones detected, more than 65% appear once; the ten largest clones hold 5%. The CDR3 contains 10 residues. Trimming took off 10 bases at V and 5 bases at J, with 8 bases between the two ends. Germline CDR1 and CDR2: MGHRA and YSYEKL. Anyone with autoimmune disease history or systemic immunosuppression was excluded. Blood sampling was done at baseline, cycle 4 day 1, and cycle 7 day 1. This clone was counted many times. The antigen remains undetermined. The material sequenced was CD4+ or CD8+ T cells sorted from blood, taken in a trial of the OX40 agonist ivuxolimab. The chain is built from TRBV4-1 and TRBJ1-1; D unresolved. This sequence originates from an adult with an advanced solid tumor such as melanoma, head and neck, liver or kidney cancer. This CDR3 reads CAILRTEAFF. CDR3 sequence (DNA): TGCGCCATCCTACGGACTGAAGCTTTCTTT.